These T cell receptor beta chains were read from a single sample in a study of blood T cell repertoires in COVID-19. Profiling relied on immunoSEQ multiplex PCR, and the TCRdb table lists in-frame clones only, not all of them. The profile covers 150,000 or so clones, with approximately 80% appearing a single time and roughly 5% taken by the ten largest. Sequences were obtained from PBMCs or T cells enriched from blood (not recorded which). The receptor source for this set is an older man who had been exposed to COVID-19. The conserved cysteine and the conserved F or W are not part of the CDR3 here.

TRBV30	AWSQVPGNGYT
TRBV28	ASPRPGVTDTEAF
TRBV5-8	ASSLQGYEQY
TRBV28	ASSLGQGLT
TRBV25-1	ASSAPQENQPQH
TRBV2	ASAGTAVRYT
TRBV9	ASSVLDSPLNYGYT
TRBV6-1	ASSERHSRTQH
TRBV10-2	ASSGAEGVVAF
TRBV5-6	ASSEGLEETQY
TRBV19	ASTPAGRVRTGELF
TRBV5-1	ASRWSSNEKLF
TRBV7-9	ASSLVGPANTEAF
TRBV4-3	ASSQELTFSRLDNEQF
TRBV4-3	ASSPTGVYGYT
TRBV12-3/TRBV12-4	ASSPGGSYT
TRBV10-1	ASSPDRGAPDTQY
TRBV10-3	AISEYRDRASGYT
TRBV11-2	ASSLARQTSGNTIY
TRBV2	ASSATRGQGTEAF
TRBV5-1	ASSWDRHYGYT
TRBV5-6	ASSFRTSGGAHEQY
TRBV3-1/TRBV3-2	ASSLEGVKQY
TRBV18	ASSPTPDRGTKQY
TRBV29-1	SVDGSGANVLT
TRBV12-5	ASGRWTENTEAF
TRBV15	ATSRGLGQGADTQY
TRBV10-3	AISERGGEEEAF
TRBV4-3	ASSPSSGRAYEQY
TRBV18	ASSQDRITDTQY
TRBV7-9	ASSRPGLAGGLQETQY
TRBV4-2	ASSQVGRGTEAF
TRBV24-1	ATSDPRDRSDEQY
TRBV28	ASIVDRPPYEQY
TRBV18	ASSPNSPGGAKNIQY
TRBV20-1	SGLAAYEQY
TRBV11-2	ASSSPRVYYEQY
TRBV10-1	ASSSGLRTNEQF
TRBV19	ASTARHIPEAF
TRBV28	ASSFLWQGHGYT
TRBV18	ASSPQEGTGDTEAF
TRBV7-9	ASSSRGGFSTGELF
TRBV19	ASSPRGRNGYT
TRBV7-2	ASSSPRYQETQY
TRBV6-6	ASRPWTPAHGYT
TRBV5-4	ASSFPPGGPTDTQY
TRBV5-1	ASSLAGQRNTGELF
TRBV7-9	ASSSGGYQETQY
TRBV5-5	ASSSGGTEGEKLF
TRBV7-8	ASSIGTSVQTQY
TRBV19	ASSIGAPDNSPLH
TRBV29-1	SVERVEGARFEQY